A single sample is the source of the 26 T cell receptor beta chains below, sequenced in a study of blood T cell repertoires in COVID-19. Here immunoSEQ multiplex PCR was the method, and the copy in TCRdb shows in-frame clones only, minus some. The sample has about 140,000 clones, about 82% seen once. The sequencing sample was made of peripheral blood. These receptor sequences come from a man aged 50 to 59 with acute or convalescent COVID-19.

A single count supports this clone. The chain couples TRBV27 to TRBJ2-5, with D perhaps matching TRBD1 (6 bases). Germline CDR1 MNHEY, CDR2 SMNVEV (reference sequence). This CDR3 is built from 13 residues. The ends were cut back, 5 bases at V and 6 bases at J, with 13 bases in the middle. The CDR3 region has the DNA TGTGCCAGCAGTCCTTATGGGGGCCAGACCCAGTACTTC. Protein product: CASSPYGGQTQYF.

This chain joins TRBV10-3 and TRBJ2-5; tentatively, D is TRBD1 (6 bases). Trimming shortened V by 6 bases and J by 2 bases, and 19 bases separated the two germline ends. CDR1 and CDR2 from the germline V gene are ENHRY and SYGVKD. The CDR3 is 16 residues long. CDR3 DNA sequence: TGTGCCATCAGGCACTCCGGGACACCGTTTCAAGAGACCCAGTACTTC. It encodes CAIRHSGTPFQETQYF.

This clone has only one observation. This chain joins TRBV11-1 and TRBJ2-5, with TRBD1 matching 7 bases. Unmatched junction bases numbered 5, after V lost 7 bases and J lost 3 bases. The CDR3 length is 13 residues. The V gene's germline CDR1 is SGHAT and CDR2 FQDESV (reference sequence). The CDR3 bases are TGTGCCAGCATGCCCCAGGGGGAAGAGACCCAGTACTTC. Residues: CASMPQGEETQYF.

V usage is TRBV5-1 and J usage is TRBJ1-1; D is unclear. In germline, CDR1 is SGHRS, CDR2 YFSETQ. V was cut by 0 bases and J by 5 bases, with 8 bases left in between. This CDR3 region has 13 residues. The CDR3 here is CASSLGQATEAFF. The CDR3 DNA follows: TGCGCCAGCAGCTTGGGGCAGGCAACTGAAGCTTTCTTT.

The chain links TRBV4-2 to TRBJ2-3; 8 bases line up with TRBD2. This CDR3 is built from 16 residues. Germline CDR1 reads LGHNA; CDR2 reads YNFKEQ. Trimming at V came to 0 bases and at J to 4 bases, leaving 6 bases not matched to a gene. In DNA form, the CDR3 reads TGTGCCAGCAGCCAAGACCTCGGGGGGGCGGCAGATACGCAGTATTTT. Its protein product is CASSQDLGGAADTQYF.

In DNA, the CDR3 is TGTGCTAGTGGCCGCCAGGGGGATCAGCCCCAGCATTTT. Translation gives CASGRQGDQPQHF. The rearrangement joins TRBV12-5 to TRBJ1-5; 7 bases map to TRBD1. Unmatched junction bases numbered 4, after V lost 6 bases and J lost 5 bases. The CDR3 loop spans 13 amino acids. The germline gives CDR1 LGHNT, CDR2 FRNRAP.

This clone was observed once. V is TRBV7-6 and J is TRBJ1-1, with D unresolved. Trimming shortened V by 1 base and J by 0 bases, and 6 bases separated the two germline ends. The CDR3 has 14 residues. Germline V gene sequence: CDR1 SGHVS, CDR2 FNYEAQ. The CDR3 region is CASSLVNMNTEAFF. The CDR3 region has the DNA TGTGCCAGCAGCTTAGTCAACATGAACACTGAAGCTTTCTTT.

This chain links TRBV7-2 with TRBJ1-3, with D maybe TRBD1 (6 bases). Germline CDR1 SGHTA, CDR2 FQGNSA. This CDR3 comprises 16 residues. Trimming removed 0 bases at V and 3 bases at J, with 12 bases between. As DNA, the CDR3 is TGTGCCAGCAGCTTAGCGGGGGCGCAGTATGGAAACACCATATATTTT. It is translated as CASSLAGAQYGNTIYF. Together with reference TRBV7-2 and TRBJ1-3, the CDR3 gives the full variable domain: GAGVSQSPSNKVTEKGKDVELRCDPISGHTALYWYRQSLGQGLEFLIYFQGNSAPDKSGLPSDRFSAERTGGSVSTLTIQRTQQEDSAVYLCASSLAGAQYGNTIYFGEGSWLTVV.

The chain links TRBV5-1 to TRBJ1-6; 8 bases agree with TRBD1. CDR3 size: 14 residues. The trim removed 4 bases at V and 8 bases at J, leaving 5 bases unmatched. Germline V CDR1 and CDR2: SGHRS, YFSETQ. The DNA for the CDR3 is TGCGCCAGCAGCAAAGGACAGGGTGATTCACCCCTCCACTTT. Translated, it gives CASSKGQGDSPLHF.

CDR3 residues: CASSLAGYSTEAFF. CDR3 nucleotides: TGTGCCAGCAGTTTAGCAGGGTATAGCACTGAAGCTTTCTTT. The chain is built from TRBV27 and TRBJ1-1; possible D gene TRBD1, 5 bases. The CDR3 runs 14 residues. Per germline, CDR1 MNHEY and CDR2 SMNVEV (reference sequence). V was shortened by 2 bases and J by 4 bases, with 11 bases between the two germline ends.

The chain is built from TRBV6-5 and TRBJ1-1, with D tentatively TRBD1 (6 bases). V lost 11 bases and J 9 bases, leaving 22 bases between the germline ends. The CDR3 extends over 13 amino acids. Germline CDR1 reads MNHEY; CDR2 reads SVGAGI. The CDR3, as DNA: TGTGCCGCCCAGGGGCCTGCGCTACCCCAAGCTTTCTTT. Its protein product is CAAQGPALPQAFF.

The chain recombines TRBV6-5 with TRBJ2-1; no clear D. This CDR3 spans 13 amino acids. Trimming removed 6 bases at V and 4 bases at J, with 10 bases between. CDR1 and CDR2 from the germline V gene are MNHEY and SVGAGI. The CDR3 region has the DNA TGTGCCAGCAGCCGCGAGCGTTACAATGAGCAGTTCTTC. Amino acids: CASSRERYNEQFF.

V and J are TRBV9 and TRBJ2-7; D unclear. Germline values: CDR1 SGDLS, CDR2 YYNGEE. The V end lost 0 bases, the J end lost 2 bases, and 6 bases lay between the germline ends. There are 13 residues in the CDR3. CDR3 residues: CASSVDSPYEQYF. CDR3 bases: TGTGCCAGCAGCGTAGATAGCCCCTACGAGCAGTACTTC.

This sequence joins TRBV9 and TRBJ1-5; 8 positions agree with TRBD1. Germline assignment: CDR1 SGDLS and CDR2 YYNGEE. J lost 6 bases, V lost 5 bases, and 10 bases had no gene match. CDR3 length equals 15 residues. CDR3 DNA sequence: TGTGCCAGCAGTGATTCGGACAGGGTAGGTCAGCCCCAGCATTTT. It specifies CASSDSDRVGQPQHF.

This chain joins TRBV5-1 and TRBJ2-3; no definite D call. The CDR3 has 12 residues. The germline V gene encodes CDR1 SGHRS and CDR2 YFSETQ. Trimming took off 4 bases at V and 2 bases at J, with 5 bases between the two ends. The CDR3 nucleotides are TGCGCCAGCAGCCACACCACAGATACGCAGTATTTT. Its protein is CASSHTTDTQYF.

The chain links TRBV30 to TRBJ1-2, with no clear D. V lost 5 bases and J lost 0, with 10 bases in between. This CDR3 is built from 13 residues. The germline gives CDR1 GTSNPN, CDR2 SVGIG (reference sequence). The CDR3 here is CAWAQKTNYGYTF. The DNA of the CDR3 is TGTGCCTGGGCACAGAAGACTAACTATGGCTACACCTTC.

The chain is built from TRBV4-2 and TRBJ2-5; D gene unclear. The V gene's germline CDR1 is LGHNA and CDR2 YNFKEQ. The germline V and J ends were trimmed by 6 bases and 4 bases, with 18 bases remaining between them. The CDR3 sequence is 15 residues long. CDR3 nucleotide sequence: TGTGCCAGCAGGCTAGAATTCAGAGGTTCAGAGACCCAGTACTTC. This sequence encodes CASRLEFRGSETQYF.

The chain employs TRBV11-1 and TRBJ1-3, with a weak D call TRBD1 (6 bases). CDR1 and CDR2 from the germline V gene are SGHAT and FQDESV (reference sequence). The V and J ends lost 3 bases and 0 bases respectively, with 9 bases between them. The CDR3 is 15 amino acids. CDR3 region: CASSFDRSSGNTIYF. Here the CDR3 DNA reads TGTGCCAGCAGCTTCGACAGGAGCTCTGGAAACACCATATATTTT.

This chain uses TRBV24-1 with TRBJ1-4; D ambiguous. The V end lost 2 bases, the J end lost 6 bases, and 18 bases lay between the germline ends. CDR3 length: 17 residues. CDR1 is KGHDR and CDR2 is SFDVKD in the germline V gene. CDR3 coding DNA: TGTGCCACCAGTGATTCCGGGAGACGGGGAAGGGATGAAAAACTGTTTTTT. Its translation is CATSDSGRRGRDEKLFF.

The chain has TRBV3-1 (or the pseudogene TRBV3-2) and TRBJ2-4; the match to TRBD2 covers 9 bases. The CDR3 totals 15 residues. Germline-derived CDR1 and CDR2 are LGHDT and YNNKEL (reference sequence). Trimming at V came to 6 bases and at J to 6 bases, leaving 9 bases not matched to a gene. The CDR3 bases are TGTGCCAGCAGTAGTTCTAGCGGGGCTAGAAACATTCAGTACTTC. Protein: CASSSSSGARNIQYF.

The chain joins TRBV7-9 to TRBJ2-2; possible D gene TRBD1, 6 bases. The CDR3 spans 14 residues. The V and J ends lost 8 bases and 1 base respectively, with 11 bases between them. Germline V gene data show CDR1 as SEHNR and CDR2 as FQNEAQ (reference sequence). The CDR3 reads CASAGTQNTGELFF. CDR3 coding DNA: TGTGCCAGCGCCGGGACACAGAACACCGGGGAGCTGTTTTTT.

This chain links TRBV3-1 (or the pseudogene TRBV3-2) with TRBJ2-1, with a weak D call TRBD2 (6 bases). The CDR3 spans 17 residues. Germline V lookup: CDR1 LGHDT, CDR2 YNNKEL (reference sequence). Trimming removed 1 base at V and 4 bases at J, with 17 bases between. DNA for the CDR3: TGTGCCAGCAGCCAAGGGGCCGGGGGTACGGTTTACAATGAGCAGTTCTTC. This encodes CASSQGAGGTVYNEQFF.

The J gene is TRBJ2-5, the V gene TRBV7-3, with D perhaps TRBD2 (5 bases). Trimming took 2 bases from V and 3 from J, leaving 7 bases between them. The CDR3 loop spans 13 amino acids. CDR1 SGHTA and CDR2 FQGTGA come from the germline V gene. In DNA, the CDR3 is TGTGCCAGCAGCTTAGCGAGGGAAGAGACCCAGTACTTC. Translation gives CASSLAREETQYF. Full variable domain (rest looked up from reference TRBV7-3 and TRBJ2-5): GAGVSQTPSNKVTEKGKYVELRCDPISGHTALYWYRQSLGQGPEFLIYFQGTGAADDSGLPNDRFFAVRPEGSVSTLKIQRTERGDSAVYLCASSLAREETQYFGPGTRLLVL.

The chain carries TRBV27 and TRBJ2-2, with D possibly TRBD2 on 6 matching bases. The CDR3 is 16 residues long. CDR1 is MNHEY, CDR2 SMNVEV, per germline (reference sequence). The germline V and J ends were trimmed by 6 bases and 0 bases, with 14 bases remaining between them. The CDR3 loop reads CASRPWDSANTGELFF. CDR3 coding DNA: TGTGCCAGCAGACCATGGGACTCAGCGAACACCGGGGAGCTGTTTTTT.

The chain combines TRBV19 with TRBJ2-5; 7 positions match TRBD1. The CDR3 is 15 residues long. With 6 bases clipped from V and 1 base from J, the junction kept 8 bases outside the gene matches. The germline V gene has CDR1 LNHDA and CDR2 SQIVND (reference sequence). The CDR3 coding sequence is TGTGCCAGTAGGACACAGGGGATACCCCAAGAGACCCAGTACTTC. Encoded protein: CASRTQGIPQETQYF.

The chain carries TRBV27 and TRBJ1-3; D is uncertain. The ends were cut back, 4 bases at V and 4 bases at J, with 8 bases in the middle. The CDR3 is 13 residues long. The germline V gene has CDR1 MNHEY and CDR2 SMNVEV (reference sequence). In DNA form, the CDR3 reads TGTGCCAGCAGTTCTATTTACGGAAACACCATATATTTT. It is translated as CASSSIYGNTIYF.